This passage covers 21 T cell receptor beta chains from one sample sequenced in a study of response to subunit inactivated influenza vaccine. Using its own MiXCR run on the RT-PCR reads, TCRdb lists one record per CDR3 protein. The data show 590,000 or so distinct CDR3 sequences, around 15% seen once. The material was PBMCs from blood, obtained 14 days before vaccination. Every receptor here comes from a man aged 50 to 60 who received an inactivated influenza vaccine.

The chain employs TRBV7-2 and TRBJ2-1, with TRBD1 as a possible D gene (5 bases). CDR3 length: 15 amino acids. The V gene's germline CDR1 is SGHTA and CDR2 FQGNSA. V lost 4 bases and J 0 bases, leaving 10 bases between the germline ends. For the CDR3, the DNA is TGTGCCAGCAGCTCAGGGATGTCCTCCTACAATGAGCAGTTCTTC. Translating gives CASSSGMSSYNEQFF.

The chain employs TRBV14 and TRBJ1-1; D gene uncertain. CDR1 and CDR2 (germline): SGHDN, FVKESK. Trimming took off 4 bases at V and 0 bases at J, with 15 bases between the two ends. CDR3 length equals 16 residues. For the CDR3, the DNA is TGTGCCAGCAGCCTAACGAGGAAAGCCTTGAACACTGAAGCTTTCTTT. Amino acid sequence: CASSLTRKALNTEAFF.

This clonotype was detected only a few times. The V gene is TRBV10-3, the J gene TRBJ2-7, with 8 bases aligning to TRBD1. Losses at the gene ends were 3 bases for V and 6 bases for J; bases not matched to a gene: 10. Germline values: CDR1 ENHRY, CDR2 SYGVKD. The CDR3 has 15 amino acids. The CDR3: CAISDGNRQGPEQYF. The CDR3 nucleotides read TGTGCCATCAGTGACGGGAATCGACAGGGGCCCGAGCAGTACTTC.

This clonotype was recorded at least ten times. The CDR3 is CASNQQGAGEAFF. The DNA for the CDR3 is TGTGCCAGCAACCAACAGGGGGCGGGTGAAGCTTTCTTT. This chain joins TRBV12-3 or TRBV12-4 and TRBJ1-1; 9 bases line up with TRBD1. Losses at the gene ends were 7 bases for V and 7 bases for J; bases not matched to a gene: 7. This CDR3 is built from 13 residues.

This clonotype has just one count. This sequence joins TRBV2 and TRBJ2-7; D unresolved. Trimming cost V 8 bases and J 0 bases, with 11 bases left between them. Germline-derived CDR1 and CDR2 are SNHLY and FYNNEI. The CDR3 runs 13 residues. CDR3 bases: TGTGCCAGCGATCCATCCCGCTCCTACGAGCAGTACTTC. It translates to CASDPSRSYEQYF.

A few counts support this clonotype. The CDR3: CASLAGVLLRFRGYEQYF. CDR3 nucleotides: TGTGCCAGTCTAGCGGGAGTGCTCTTGCGATTTAGAGGCTACGAGCAGTACTTC. The chain employs TRBV27 and TRBJ2-7; 10 nucleotides line up with TRBD2. Germline values: CDR1 MNHEY, CDR2 SMNVEV (reference sequence). With V trimmed by 9 bases and J by 3 bases, 20 bases remained unmatched. This CDR3 is built from 18 residues.

This clonotype was counted ten times or more. The chain joins TRBV12-3 or TRBV12-4 to TRBJ1-5; TRBD1 matches at 7 bases. There are 14 residues in the CDR3. With 5 bases clipped from V and 0 bases from J, the junction kept 1 base outside the gene matches. CDR3 DNA sequence: TGTGCCAGCAGTACAGGGGTTAGCAATCAGCCCCAGCATTTT. Encoded protein: CASSTGVSNQPQHF.

V usage is TRBV19 and J usage is TRBJ1-5; D gene ambiguous. Trimming stripped 6 bases from V and 0 bases from J, with 12 bases between. Per germline, CDR1 LNHDA and CDR2 SQIVND (reference sequence). This CDR3 has 15 amino acids. In nucleotides, the CDR3 is TGTGCCAGTAGATCGACCGAGTCTAGCAATCAGCCCCAGCATTTT. It yields the protein CASRSTESSNQPQHF. The complete variable domain, with remaining parts taken from reference TRBV19 and TRBJ1-5, reads DGGITQSPKYLFRKEGQNVTLSCEQNLNHDAMYWYRQDPGQGLRLIYYSQIVNDFQKGDIAEGYSVSREKKESFPLTVTSAQKNPTAFYLCASRSTESSNQPQHFGDGTRLSIL.

Only a few counts were recorded for this clonotype. J is TRBJ2-3 and V is TRBV18, with 7 bases that match TRBD1. Trimming took 3 bases from V and 2 from J; bases not matched to a gene: 8. Germline assignment: CDR1 KGHSH and CDR2 LQKENI. This CDR3 contains 16 residues. CDR3 in amino acids: CASSPAGGQITDTQYF. DNA of the CDR3: TGTGCCAGCTCACCGGCAGGGGGACAGATCACAGATACGCAGTATTTT.

This clonotype was observed a handful of times. DNA for the CDR3: TGTGCCAGCAGCCGTAGCGGGGGGGCATACTACGAGCAGTACTTC. It is translated as CASSRSGGAYYEQYF. The chain carries TRBV6-1 and TRBJ2-7; 11 bases line up with TRBD2. This CDR3 contains 15 residues. The J segment lost 3 bases and the V segment lost 6 bases, leaving 7 bases of the junction unmatched. The germline gives CDR1 MNHNS, CDR2 SASEGT.

This clonotype was observed a few times. The chain combines TRBV29-1 with TRBJ2-7; D not certain. CDR1 is SQVTM and CDR2 is ANQGSEA in the germline V gene. The ends were cut back, 6 bases at V and 3 bases at J, with 15 bases in the middle. The CDR3 totals 13 residues. As DNA, the CDR3 is TGCAGCGTAGTTTCTGGGGTTAACTACGAGCAGTACTTC. Protein product: CSVVSGVNYEQYF.

The genes are TRBV29-1 and TRBJ2-3; D might be TRBD1 or TRBD2, each matching 5 bases. CDR1 SQVTM and CDR2 ANQGSEA come from the germline V gene. The germline V and J ends were trimmed by 4 bases and 5 bases, with 13 bases remaining between them. This CDR3 comprises 13 residues. The CDR3 loop reads CSVVVGARDTQYF. The CDR3 nucleotides are TGCAGCGTTGTTGTCGGGGCTAGAGATACGCAGTATTTT.

Only a few counts were recorded for this clonotype. CDR3 region: CASSQGTFRLVDEQYF. CDR3 bases: TGTGCCAGCAGCCAAGGCACGTTTCGACTAGTCGACGAGCAGTACTTC. The rearrangement uses TRBV4-2 and TRBJ2-7, with TRBD2 as a possible D gene (6 bases). The germline V and J ends were trimmed by 1 base and 5 bases, with 18 bases remaining between them. CDR1 is LGHNA and CDR2 is YNFKEQ in the germline V gene. CDR3 size: 16 residues.

The chain carries TRBV20-1 and TRBJ1-1, with TRBD1 as a possible D gene (5 bases). Germline CDR1 reads DFQATT; CDR2 reads SNEGSKA (reference sequence). CDR3 length: 14 amino acids. Deletions cut 1 base from V and 3 bases from J, with 12 bases between. CDR3 sequence (DNA): TGCAGTGCTAGAGCCGGGGGTTCTGACACTGAAGCTTTCTTT. It encodes CSARAGGSDTEAFF.

The chain carries TRBV7-2 and TRBJ1-5; no reliable D call. The germline gives CDR1 SGHTA, CDR2 FQGNSA. The CDR3 is 13 amino acids. V lost 5 bases and J 5 bases, leaving 10 bases between the germline ends. The CDR3 nucleotides read TGTGCCAGCAGCACGTTTAGGGATCAGCCCCAGCATTTT. It translates to CASSTFRDQPQHF.

This clonotype has at least ten counts. V and J are TRBV2 and TRBJ2-2; 8 bases are a match to TRBD1. The ends lost 7 bases at V and 3 bases at J; junction bases unmatched: 7. CDR1 and CDR2 from the germline V gene are SNHLY and FYNNEI. The CDR3 runs 15 residues. The CDR3 loop reads CASTSGGLDTGELFF. In DNA, the CDR3 is TGTGCCAGCACGTCAGGGGGCTTGGACACCGGGGAGCTGTTTTTT.

This clonotype occurred a few times. CDR3 region: CASSQFQGASTDTQYF. For the CDR3, the DNA is TGTGCCAGCAGCCAATTCCAGGGGGCTAGCACAGATACGCAGTATTTT. J is TRBJ2-3 and V is TRBV16; 8 bases map to TRBD1. This CDR3 spans 16 amino acids. Per germline, CDR1 KGHSY and CDR2 FQNENV. J was trimmed by 0 bases and V by 1 base; bases with no gene match: 3. Full variable domain (outside the CDR3, taken from reference TRBV16 and TRBJ2-3): GEEVAQTPKHLVRGEGQKAKLYCAPIKGHSYVFWYQQVLKNEFKFLISFQNENVFDETGMPKERFSAKCLPNSPCSLEIQATKLEDSAVYFCASSQFQGASTDTQYFGPGTRLTVL.

The chain has TRBV12-3 or TRBV12-4 and TRBJ2-1; 9 bases fit TRBD2. The trim removed 3 bases at V and 8 bases at J, leaving 11 bases unmatched. This CDR3 has 16 amino acids. CDR3 nucleotide sequence: TGTGCCAGCAGTTTCCTTGGCGGGGGGGCTAGATATGAGCAGTTCTTC. Translation: CASSFLGGGARYEQFF.

This sequence joins TRBV20-1 and TRBJ2-1, with D possibly matching TRBD2 (6 bases). Between the trimmed V and J ends, which lost 3 bases and 10 bases, there was a span of 22 bases. Germline CDR1 DFQATT, CDR2 SNEGSKA (reference sequence). The CDR3 loop spans 15 amino acids. In DNA form, the CDR3 reads TGCAGTGCTAGTGGCGGGGCTACCCTCATCTCGGAGCAGTTCTTC. The encoded protein is CSASGGATLISEQFF.

The CDR3 loop is CSARDGRVLGYTF. CDR3 nucleotides: TGCAGTGCTAGAGATGGACGGGTTTTGGGCTACACCTTC. The genes are TRBV20-1 and TRBJ1-2; unclear D gene. The CDR3 sequence is 13 residues long. Trimming pared 0 bases from V and 8 bases from J, leaving 13 bases between. Germline V gene data show CDR1 as DFQATT and CDR2 as SNEGSKA (reference sequence).

This clonotype was detected a few times. J is TRBJ2-5 and V is TRBV10-3; 11 nucleotides match TRBD2. This CDR3 contains 14 residues. Trimming at V came to 4 bases and at J to 5 bases, leaving 3 bases not matched to a gene. From germline, CDR1 is ENHRY and CDR2 SYGVKD. CDR3: CAISGASGGETQYF. DNA for the CDR3: TGTGCCATCAGTGGGGCTAGCGGGGGGGAGACCCAGTACTTC.